The next 15 T cell receptor beta chains were all read from a single sample in a study of radiotherapy plus CTLA-4 blockade in lung cancer (dated by TCRdb to the late 2010s). Receptors were amplified or captured by the immunoSEQ multiplex PCR assay. TCRdb holds this immuneACCESS table with in-frame rearrangements only. Some clones are missing; in checked studies, unresolved V genes explain under half, and the rest has no known cause. A total of 80,000 to 100,000 clones appear in this sample, about 86% of them only once. Jointly, the top ten make up 4.9% of the sample. The specimen comprised peripheral blood, sampled from a patient treated with radiotherapy plus ipilimumab. Receptors originate from a human donor with non-small cell lung cancer that progressed on radiotherapy plus ipilimumab.

The rearrangement links TRBV5-1 to TRBJ2-1; TRBD2 aligns across 11 bases. This CDR3 comprises 15 residues. The trim removed 3 bases at V and 9 bases at J, leaving 8 bases unmatched. The germline gives CDR1 SGHRS, CDR2 YFSETQ. The CDR3 spells CASSSLAGGPGEQFF. In nucleotides, the CDR3 is TGCGCCAGCAGCTCCTTAGCGGGAGGGCCTGGTGAGCAGTTCTTC.

The rearrangement links TRBV19 to TRBJ2-7; D might be TRBD1 (5 bases). CDR3 length equals 13 residues. Between the trimmed V and J ends, which lost 3 bases and 5 bases, there was a span of 11 bases. Germline lookup yields CDR1 LNHDA and CDR2 SQIVND (reference sequence). The DNA of the CDR3 is TGTGCCAGTAGTATCTCAGGGCACAACGAGCAGTACTTC. Translating it yields CASSISGHNEQYF.

J is TRBJ2-7 and V is TRBV21-1; TRBD1 is taken as the D call from the table, unchecked against the DNA. TRBV21-1 is deemed a pseudogene. This CDR3 has 19 residues. The CDR3 is CASSNEDFKGNGISYEQYF. DNA for the CDR3: TGTGCCAGCAGCAATGAAGACTTCAAGGGGAACGGCATCTCCTACGAGCAGTACTTC.

The rearrangement uses TRBV5-1 and TRBJ1-2; a weak D match, TRBD1 (5 bases). Per germline, CDR1 SGHRS and CDR2 YFSETQ. There are 14 residues in the CDR3. The V gene lost 3 bases and the J gene lost 4 bases, with 13 bases spanning the gap. The DNA for the CDR3 is TGCGCCAGCAGCTCACAGACTGGGGCCTATGGCTACACCTTC. Translated: CASSSQTGAYGYTF.

V and J are TRBV14 and TRBJ2-1; 12 bases map to TRBD2. This CDR3 region has 13 residues. Germline V gene sequence: CDR1 SGHDN, CDR2 FVKESK. Losses at the gene ends were 6 bases for V and 8 bases for J; bases not matched to a gene: 2. This CDR3 reads CASRTSGSDEQFF. CDR3 DNA sequence: TGTGCCAGCAGGACTAGCGGGAGTGATGAGCAGTTCTTC.

The V call is TRBV10-2, the J call TRBJ2-3; no clear D gene. The CDR3 covers 12 residues. The V gene's germline CDR1 is WSHSY and CDR2 SAAADI. V shed 4 bases and J shed 0 bases, with 2 bases lying between them. The CDR3 nucleotides are TGCGCCAGCAGTGTAAGCACAGATACGCAGTATTTT. It specifies CASSVSTDTQYF.

The chain uses TRBV5-1 and TRBJ1-1; TRBD1 might be the D (6 bases). CDR1 SGHRS and CDR2 YFSETQ come from the germline V gene. This CDR3 comprises 15 residues. V shed 1 base and J shed 4 bases, with 14 bases lying between them. As DNA, the CDR3 is TGCGCCAGCAGCTTGCGAGGGCAGGGGAGCACTGAAGCTTTCTTT. Amino acids: CASSLRGQGSTEAFF.

This clone was seen only once. The chain links TRBV5-1 to TRBJ2-3; 8 bases are shared with TRBD1. The CDR3 contains 15 residues. Germline assignment: CDR1 SGHRS and CDR2 YFSETQ. V shed 1 base and J 3 bases; nucleotides not matched to a gene: 4. The CDR3 protein is CASSLLGQGTDTQYF. CDR3 nucleotides: TGCGCCAGCAGCTTGTTAGGACAGGGTACAGATACGCAGTATTTT.

The chain joins TRBV27 to TRBJ2-1; 9 bases align to TRBD1. The CDR3 spans 17 residues. The ends lost 3 bases at V and 6 bases at J; junction bases unmatched: 12. Germline V lookup: CDR1 MNHEY, CDR2 SMNVEV (reference sequence). In DNA form, the CDR3 reads TGTGCCAGCAGTTTTAGCCCACAGGGGGCGAGAGCCAATGAGCAGTTCTTC. This gives the protein CASSFSPQGARANEQFF.

Here the CDR3 reads CASSRGLYYEQYF. CDR3 in DNA: TGTGCCAGCAGCAGGGGACTATACTACGAGCAGTACTTC. The J gene is TRBJ2-7, the V gene TRBV6-5; possible D gene TRBD2, 7 bases. Germline V CDR1 and CDR2: MNHEY, SVGAGI. V was trimmed by 6 bases and J by 3 bases, leaving 12 bases between them. The CDR3 spans 13 residues.

This chain uses TRBV9 with TRBJ1-1; TRBD1 aligns across 8 bases. The V and J ends lost 6 bases and 1 base, in that order; junction bases with no gene match: 2. The CDR3 sequence is 13 residues long. The germline V gene encodes CDR1 SGDLS and CDR2 YYNGEE. The CDR3 sequence is CASNGQGNTEAFF. The CDR3, as DNA: TGTGCCAGCAACGGACAGGGGAACACTGAAGCTTTCTTT.

The CDR3 coding sequence is TGTGCCAGTAGTAAGGGGGCGAACGGCAATCAGCCCCAGCATTTT. This codes for CASSKGANGNQPQHF. The V gene is TRBV19, the J gene TRBJ1-5; 7 bases are a match to TRBD1. Germline V gene lookup returns CDR1 LNHDA and CDR2 SQIVND (reference sequence). Trimming removed 4 bases from V and 2 bases from J; junction bases left unmatched: 5. The CDR3 length is 15 residues.

The chain recombines TRBV9 with TRBJ2-1; possibly TRBD2 for D (5 bases). This CDR3 region has 15 residues. Per the germline V gene, CDR1 is SGDLS and CDR2 is YYNGEE. The ends were cut back, 3 bases at V and 4 bases at J, with 14 bases in the middle. The CDR3 sequence: CASSDGNGDYNEQFF. For the CDR3, the DNA is TGTGCCAGCAGCGACGGGAATGGGGATTACAATGAGCAGTTCTTC.

V and J are TRBV5-1 and TRBJ1-4; possibly TRBD1 for D (6 bases). Germline V gene data show CDR1 as SGHRS and CDR2 as YFSETQ. This CDR3 has 15 amino acids. V was clipped by 6 bases and J by 6 bases, with 18 bases between them. The CDR3 loop is CASTQGSIGDEKLFF. DNA of the CDR3: TGCGCCAGCACCCAGGGGAGCATAGGAGATGAAAAACTGTTTTTT.

The chain is built from TRBV5-4 and TRBJ2-1; D is unclear. Trimming took 5 bases from V and 0 from J, leaving 12 bases between them. Germline lookup yields CDR1 SGHNT and CDR2 YYREEE (reference sequence). There are 15 residues in the CDR3. As DNA, the CDR3 is TGTGCCAGCAGTCGAGACGGCAGCTCCTACAATGAGCAGTTCTTC. Protein sequence: CASSRDGSSYNEQFF. Combining the CDR3 with reference TRBV5-4 and TRBJ2-1 gives the whole variable domain ETGVTQSPTHLIKTRGQQVTLRCSSQSGHNTVSWYQQALGQGPQFIFQYYREEENGRGNFPPRFSGLQFPNYSSELNVNALELDDSALYLCASSRDGSSYNEQFFGPGTRLTVL.